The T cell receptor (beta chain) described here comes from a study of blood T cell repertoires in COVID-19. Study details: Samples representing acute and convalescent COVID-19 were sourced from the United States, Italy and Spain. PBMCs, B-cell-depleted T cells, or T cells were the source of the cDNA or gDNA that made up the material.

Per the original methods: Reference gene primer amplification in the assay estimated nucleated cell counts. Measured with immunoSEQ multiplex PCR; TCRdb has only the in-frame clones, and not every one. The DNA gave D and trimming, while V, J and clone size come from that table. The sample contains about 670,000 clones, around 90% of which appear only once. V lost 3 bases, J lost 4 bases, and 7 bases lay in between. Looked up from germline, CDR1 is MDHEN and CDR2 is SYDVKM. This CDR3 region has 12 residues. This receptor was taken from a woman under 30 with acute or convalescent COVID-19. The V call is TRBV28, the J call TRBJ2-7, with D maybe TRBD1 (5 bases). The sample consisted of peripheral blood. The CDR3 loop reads CASSFQGYEQYF. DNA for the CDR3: TGTGCCAGCAGTTTTCAGGGATACGAGCAGTACTTC. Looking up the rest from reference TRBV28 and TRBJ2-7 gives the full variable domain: DVKVTQSSRYLVKRTGEKVFLECVQDMDHENMFWYRQDPGLGLRLIYFSYDVKMKEKGDIPEGYSVSREKKERFSLILESASTNQTSMYLCASSFQGYEQYFGPGTRLTVT.